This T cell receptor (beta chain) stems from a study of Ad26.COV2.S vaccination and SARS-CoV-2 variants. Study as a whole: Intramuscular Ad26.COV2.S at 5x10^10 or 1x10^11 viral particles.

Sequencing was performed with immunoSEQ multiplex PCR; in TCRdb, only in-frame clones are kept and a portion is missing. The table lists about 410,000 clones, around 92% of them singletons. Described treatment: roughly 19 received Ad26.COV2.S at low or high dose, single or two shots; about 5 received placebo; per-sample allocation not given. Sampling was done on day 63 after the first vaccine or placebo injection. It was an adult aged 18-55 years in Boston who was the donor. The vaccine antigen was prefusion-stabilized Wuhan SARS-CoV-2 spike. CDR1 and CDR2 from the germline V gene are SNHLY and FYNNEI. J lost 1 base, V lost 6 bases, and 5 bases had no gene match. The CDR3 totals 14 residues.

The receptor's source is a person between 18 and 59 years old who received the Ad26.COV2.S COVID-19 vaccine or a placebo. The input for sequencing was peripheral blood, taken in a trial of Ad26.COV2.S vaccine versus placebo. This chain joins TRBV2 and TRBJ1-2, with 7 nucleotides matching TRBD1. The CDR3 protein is CASSQQGNNYGYTF. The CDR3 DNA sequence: TGTGCCAGCAGCCAACAGGGGAATAACTATGGCTACACCTTC.